This is a list of T cell receptor beta chains from one sample in a study of identical twins. Each CDR3 protein gets one entry after TCRdb re-called the 5' RACE reads with MiXCR. The sample consists of approximately 410,000 distinct CDR3 sequences, approximately 17% of them appearing once. Sequencing was done on a sample of naive T cells sorted from blood. The receptors come from a man aged 50 or older in good health. The CDR3 runs from the conserved cysteine through the conserved F or W. A D gene is named only where the DNA matches it firmly. For some rows the clone size is stated as once, few or many, or as a class when expanded; others skip it.

V gene	J gene	D gene	clone size	CDR3 protein	CDR3 DNA
TRBV25-1	TRBJ1-2	-	once	CASSASVYGYTF	TGTGCCAGCAGTGCCTCAGTCTATGGCTACACCTTC
TRBV9	TRBJ2-6	-	-	CASSVELAGANVLTF	TGTGCCAGCAGCGTAGAACTCGCTGGGGCCAACGTCCTGACTTTC
TRBV10-3	TRBJ2-1	TRBD2	many	CAINGGGAYNEQFF	TGTGCCATCAACGGGGGGGGAGCCTACAATGAGCAGTTCTTC
TRBV12-3/TRBV12-4	TRBJ2-5	TRBD2	many	CASSSIAGGPPEAQYF	TGTGCCAGCAGCTCAATAGCGGGGGGGCCCCCAGAGGCCCAGTACTTC
TRBV5-6	TRBJ1-5	-	few	CASSRARFNQPQHF	TGTGCCAGCAGCAGGGCCAGATTCAATCAGCCCCAGCATTTT
TRBV20-1	TRBJ2-1	-	-	CSAALRNNEQFF	TGCAGTGCTGCGTTAAGGAACAATGAGCAGTTCTTC
TRBV5-6	TRBJ2-5	TRBD2	few	CASSRSGAGTQETQYF	TGTGCCAGCAGCCGTAGCGGGGCAGGAACCCAAGAGACCCAGTACTTC
TRBV15	TRBJ2-7	-	few	CATSRDGYRSGEQYF	TGTGCCACCAGCAGAGATGGCTACAGGTCGGGAGAGCAGTACTTC
TRBV20-1	TRBJ2-7	TRBD1	-	CSAESTGAISYEQYF	TGCAGTGCTGAATCGACAGGGGCCATCTCCTACGAGCAGTACTTC
TRBV6-5	TRBJ1-6	-	-	CASSYAGGGNSPLHF	TGTGCCAGCAGTTACGCTGGGGGCGGTAATTCACCCCTCCACTTT
TRBV4-1	TRBJ2-2	TRBD2	few	CASSHLLAGGPNTGELFF	TGCGCCAGCAGCCACCTACTAGCGGGGGGGCCGAACACCGGGGAGCTGTTTTTT
TRBV28	TRBJ2-1	-	many	CASSLDNNEQFF	TGTGCCAGCAGTTTAGACAACAATGAGCAGTTCTTC
TRBV5-1	TRBJ1-1	TRBD1	-	CASSVRDRAFNTEAFF	TGCGCCAGCAGCGTCCGGGACAGGGCCTTCAACACTGAAGCTTTCTTT
TRBV10-3	TRBJ2-1	-	-	CAIRGEVRNEQFF	TGTGCCATCAGGGGAGAGGTCAGGAATGAGCAGTTCTTC
TRBV20-1	TRBJ2-1	TRBD1	few	CSAKRDSSYNEQFF	TGCAGTGCGAAACGGGACAGCTCCTACAATGAGCAGTTCTTC
TRBV15	TRBJ1-1	-	many	CATSTGQNMNTEAFF	TGTGCCACCAGCACAGGACAGAACATGAACACTGAAGCTTTCTTT
TRBV29-1	TRBJ2-7	-	many	CSVSAPSSYEQYF	TGCAGCGTTAGTGCCCCTAGCTCCTACGAGCAGTACTTC
TRBV18	TRBJ1-3	-	-	CASSPGPGSGGNTIYF	TGTGCCAGCTCACCAGGGCCGGGATCTGGTGGAAACACCATATATTTT
TRBV5-1	TRBJ2-3	TRBD1	-	CASSSGTAYLASTDTQYF	TGCGCCAGCAGTTCCGGGACAGCTTACCTCGCTAGCACAGATACGCAGTATTTT
TRBV6-5	TRBJ1-2	-	few	CASSYSWGIYGYTF	TGTGCCAGCAGTTACTCTTGGGGGATCTATGGCTACACCTTC
TRBV24-1	TRBJ2-1	TRBD2	-	CATSDQGLAGSNEQFF	TGTGCCACCAGTGACCAAGGACTAGCGGGCTCCAATGAGCAGTTCTTC
TRBV20-1	TRBJ1-2	TRBD1	-	CSVSGQVGEGYTF	TGCAGTGTTTCAGGACAGGTCGGGGAGGGCTACACCTTC
TRBV20-1	TRBJ2-7	-	many	CSARRSYEQYF	TGCAGTGCTAGAAGATCCTACGAGCAGTACTTC
TRBV5-1	TRBJ1-4	-	many	CASSLVGHENEKLFF	TGCGCCAGCAGCTTGGTGGGACACGAGAATGAAAAACTGTTTTTT
TRBV4-3	TRBJ2-2	TRBD2	few	CASSQEEGLVIGELFF	TGCGCCAGCAGCCAAGAAGAGGGACTAGTGATCGGGGAGCTGTTTTTT
TRBV20-1	TRBJ1-5	-	-	CSANGGGNQPQHF	TGCAGTGCTAACGGAGGGGGCAATCAGCCCCAGCATTTT
TRBV6-1	TRBJ1-1	TRBD1	many	CASCRTGVVAEAFF	TGTGCCAGCTGTCGGACAGGGGTTGTCGCTGAAGCTTTCTTT
TRBV4-1	TRBJ2-4	-	-	CASSQTWDFPLGDKNIQYF	TGCGCCAGCAGCCAAACCTGGGACTTCCCGCTAGGGGACAAAAACATTCAGTACTTC
TRBV5-1	TRBJ2-7	-	-	CASSLAAGFTYEQYF	TGCGCCAGCAGCTTGGCAGCAGGCTTCACCTACGAGCAGTACTTC
TRBV20-1	TRBJ2-1	-	-	CSANRVHNEQFF	TGCAGTGCTAACAGGGTACACAATGAGCAGTTCTTC
TRBV20-1	TRBJ2-7	-	-	CSARDEGTYEQYF	TGCAGTGCTAGAGACGAGGGGACCTACGAGCAGTACTTC
TRBV20-1	TRBJ2-7	TRBD2	-	CSAGASGGELEQYF	TGCAGTGCTGGAGCTAGCGGGGGGGAACTCGAGCAGTACTTC
TRBV6-2/TRBV6-3	TRBJ2-7	-	-	CASSPRQAYEQYF	TGTGCCAGCAGTCCCCGACAGGCCTACGAGCAGTACTTC
TRBV28	TRBJ2-2	-	few	CASTPSGQKNTGELFF	TGTGCCAGCACCCCCTCCGGGCAGAAAAACACCGGGGAGCTGTTTTTT
TRBV20-1	TRBJ2-7	TRBD2	few	CSALGGGSSYEQYF	TGCAGTGCTCTTGGGGGGGGTAGCTCCTACGAGCAGTACTTC
TRBV6-6	TRBJ1-5	TRBD1	-	CASSEDRAQPQHF	TGTGCCAGCAGCGAGGACAGGGCTCAGCCCCAGCATTTT
TRBV7-2	TRBJ2-7	-	-	CASSLDRASHEQYF	TGTGCCAGCAGCTTAGACAGGGCCTCCCACGAGCAGTACTTC
TRBV6-5	TRBJ2-1	TRBD1	many	CASSYFGTGSYNEQFF	TGTGCCAGCAGTTATTTCGGGACAGGGTCCTACAATGAGCAGTTCTTC
TRBV20-1	TRBJ2-1	-	many	CSARLGNIQNEQFF	TGCAGTGCTAGACTCGGGAATATACAGAATGAGCAGTTCTTC
TRBV7-6	TRBJ2-7	TRBD1	many	CASSLAPTGQESYEQYF	TGTGCCAGCAGCTTAGCGCCTACGGGACAGGAGTCCTACGAGCAGTACTTC
TRBV5-1	TRBJ2-7	-	many	CASSAALPGRNYEQYF	TGCGCCAGCAGCGCGGCGCTTCCGGGACGGAACTACGAGCAGTACTTC
TRBV20-1	TRBJ2-5	-	few	CSARDSPLETQYF	TGCAGTGCTAGGGACAGTCCATTAGAGACCCAGTACTTC
TRBV12-3/TRBV12-4	TRBJ2-5	-	many	CASSFAGGETQYF	TGTGCCAGCAGTTTTGCCGGTGGAGAGACCCAGTACTTC
TRBV10-3	TRBJ2-5	-	few	CAISEGPSTRETQYF	TGTGCCATCAGTGAAGGACCCTCTACGCGGGAGACCCAGTACTTC
TRBV20-1	TRBJ2-7	TRBD1	few	CSARALQGSLSYEQYF	TGCAGTGCTAGAGCCTTACAGGGGTCCCTCTCCTACGAGCAGTACTTC
TRBV28	TRBJ2-7	-	many	CASSPQMGGREQYF	TGTGCCAGCAGCCCACAGATGGGAGGTCGCGAGCAGTACTTC
TRBV12-3/TRBV12-4	TRBJ2-7	TRBD2	few	CASSRGGTSSYEQYF	TGTGCCAGCTCCCGGGGGGGTACAAGCTCCTACGAGCAGTACTTC
TRBV20-1	TRBJ2-5	-	many	CSAREKPGLRF	TGCAGTGCTAGAGAAAAACCGGGCCTTCGCTTC
TRBV7-2	TRBJ2-5	TRBD1	-	CASSPRLDREETQYF	TGTGCCAGCAGCCCTCGCCTGGACAGGGAGGAGACCCAGTACTTC
TRBV10-3	TRBJ2-1	-	many	CAISESTSSYNEQFF	TGTGCCATCAGTGAGTCGACATCCTCCTACAATGAGCAGTTCTTC
TRBV27	TRBJ2-1	-	many	CASSFPGKEQFF	TGTGCCAGCAGTTTTCCCGGAAAGGAGCAGTTCTTC
TRBV28	TRBJ2-2	-	few	CASTPKATTGELFF	TGTGCCAGCACCCCGAAGGCCACCACCGGGGAGCTGTTTTTT
TRBV6-2/TRBV6-3	TRBJ1-5	-	-	CASRREAQPQHF	TGTGCCAGCAGGAGGGAGGCGCAGCCCCAGCATTTT
TRBV5-6	TRBJ1-5	TRBD1	-	CASSSTGESQPQHF	TGTGCCAGCAGCTCGACAGGGGAAAGTCAGCCCCAGCATTTT
TRBV5-1	TRBJ2-1	TRBD2	many	CASSLQAAGAVYNEQFF	TGCGCCAGCAGCTTGCAAGCGGCGGGAGCGGTCTACAATGAGCAGTTCTTC
TRBV20-1	TRBJ2-7	TRBD2	-	CSTTSGSYEQYF	TGCAGCACAACTAGCGGGAGCTACGAGCAGTACTTC
TRBV7-6	TRBJ2-7	TRBD2	-	CASSLLAGGSSAEQYF	TGTGCCAGCAGCTTACTAGCGGGAGGATCCTCCGCCGAGCAGTACTTC
TRBV20-1	TRBJ1-4	-	few	CSALSWEVNEKLFF	TGCAGTGCCCTGTCATGGGAGGTTAATGAAAAACTGTTTTTT
TRBV18	TRBJ1-1	-	-	CASSPSTTGLGEAFF	TGTGCCAGCTCACCATCGACTACAGGGCTGGGTGAAGCTTTCTTT
TRBV5-4	TRBJ2-3	-	many	CASSLEVGDTQYF	TGTGCCAGCAGCTTGGAGGTGGGAGATACGCAGTATTTT